A single sample is the source of the 26 T cell receptor beta chains below, sequenced in a study of cytomegalovirus exposure and HLA in healthy donors. PCR employed 60 Vbeta and 13 Jbeta primers. TCRdb's table, derived via immunoSEQ multiplex PCR, lists solely in-frame clones and lacks some. The sample has under 70,000 clones; 68% are singletons. The sequencing sample was made of PBMCs. The source of these receptors is a woman in her 30s in good health and CMV-seronegative.

This clone was observed a handful of times. The gene calls are TRBV7-2 and TRBJ2-3; 7 positions match TRBD2. The CDR3 totals 15 residues. V lost 2 bases and J lost 0; bases outside the gene matches: 2. Germline CDR1 reads SGHTA; CDR2 reads FQGNSA. The CDR3 DNA follows: TGTGCCAGCAGCTTATTGGGGGGGAGCACAGATACGCAGTATTTT. Translated: CASSLLGGSTDTQYF.

The V and J genes are TRBV5-1 and TRBJ1-1; the D gene is possibly TRBD1 (6 bases). The CDR3 totals 13 residues. CDR1 is SGHRS and CDR2 is YFSETQ in the germline V gene. V lost 4 bases and J 7 bases, leaving 14 bases between the germline ends. The CDR3 coding sequence is TGCGCCAGCAGCCCGGGACATTCCCTTGAAGCTTTCTTT. This translates into CASSPGHSLEAFF.

There are a few counts of this clone. This chain joins TRBV4-1 and TRBJ2-5, with 9 bases aligning to TRBD1. CDR3 length equals 14 residues. V was pared by 3 bases and J by 5 bases, with 4 bases of the junction left unmatched. The V gene's germline CDR1 is MGHRA and CDR2 YSYEKL. CDR3 sequence (DNA): TGCGCCAGCAGCCAGGGGGACAGGGTGGAGACCCAGTACTTC. Translation gives CASSQGDRVETQYF.

This clone was observed once. CDR3 region: CSVDSLGGATDTQYF. CDR3 in DNA: TGCAGCGTTGACTCCCTCGGGGGGGCAACAGATACGCAGTATTTT. The chain joins TRBV29-1 to TRBJ2-3, with 8 bases fitting TRBD2. The CDR3 runs to 15 residues. Germline CDR1 and CDR2: SQVTM and ANQGSEA. The trim removed 3 bases at V and 3 bases at J, leaving 8 bases unmatched.

In DNA form, the CDR3 reads TGTGCCAGCAGCGCTAGCGGGGGGCCCTACGAGCAGTACTTC. Encoded protein: CASSASGGPYEQYF. This chain uses TRBV7-2 with TRBJ2-7, with TRBD2 matching 11 bases. The CDR3 has 14 residues. J was trimmed by 2 bases and V by 5 bases; bases with no gene match: 2. Germline CDR1 and CDR2: SGHTA and FQGNSA. Filled out from reference TRBV7-2 and TRBJ2-7, the complete variable domain reads GAGVSQSPSNKVTEKGKDVELRCDPISGHTALYWYRQSLGQGLEFLIYFQGNSAPDKSGLPSDRFSAERTGGSVSTLTIQRTQQEDSAVYLCASSASGGPYEQYFGPGTRLTVT.

In its sample, this clone was seen a few times. The rearrangement uses TRBV5-6 and TRBJ1-4, with no clear D. CDR3 length: 15 residues. In germline, CDR1 is SGHDT, CDR2 YYEEEE. Between the trimmed V and J ends, which lost 4 bases and 6 bases, there was a span of 16 bases. The CDR3 loop is CASSASGWGDEKLFF. CDR3 nucleotide sequence: TGTGCCAGCAGCGCCTCGGGTTGGGGAGATGAAAAACTGTTTTTT.

The rearrangement links TRBV7-9 to TRBJ2-3; TRBD1 is a possible D gene (5 bases). V was pared by 1 base and J by 1 base, with 12 bases between. CDR3 length: 16 amino acids. The germline CDR1 and CDR2 sequences are SEHNR and FQNEAQ (reference sequence). The CDR3 region is CASSLVVSRGTDTQYF. The DNA for the CDR3 is TGTGCCAGCAGCTTAGTGGTCTCCAGGGGCACAGATACGCAGTATTTT.

The chain uses TRBV2 and TRBJ1-5; perhaps TRBD1 as D (6 bases). This CDR3 comprises 14 residues. Trimming removed 6 bases from V and 4 bases from J, with 13 bases in between. CDR1 is SNHLY and CDR2 is FYNNEI in the germline V gene. The CDR3 region has the DNA TGTGCCAGCAGGGAGGGGGGGGGTAATCAGCCCCAGCATTTT. Translation gives CASREGGGNQPQHF. The whole variable domain, remainder taken from reference TRBV2 and TRBJ1-5, is EPEVTQTPSHQVTQMGQEVILRCVPISNHLYFYWYRQILGQKVEFLVSFYNNEISEKSEIFDDQFSVERPDGSNFTLKIRSTKLEDSAMYFCASREGGGNQPQHFGDGTRLSIL.

CDR3 residues: CASSQDASTSTDTQYF. The CDR3 nucleotides are TGCGCCAGCAGCCAAGATGCTAGCACGAGCACAGATACGCAGTATTTT. The chain carries TRBV4-1 and TRBJ2-3; D may be TRBD2 (5 bases). This CDR3 has 16 amino acids. Germline CDR1 reads MGHRA; CDR2 reads YSYEKL. Trimming took 0 bases from V and 0 from J, leaving 10 bases between them.

The CDR3 here is CASRGQGKDYTF. CDR3 nucleotides: TGCGCCAGCAGAGGACAGGGGAAGGACTACACCTTC. V gene TRBV5-1 combines with J gene TRBJ1-2; the match to TRBD1 covers 9 bases. The CDR3 totals 12 residues. The germline V gene has CDR1 SGHRS and CDR2 YFSETQ. The V gene end was trimmed by 5 bases and the J gene end by 10 bases; junction bases not matched to a gene: 6.

The rearrangement uses TRBV11-3 and TRBJ2-5, with unresolved D. CDR1 and CDR2 from the germline V gene are SGHNT and YENEEA. The CDR3 contains 13 residues. The V gene lost 1 base and the J gene lost 5 bases, with 8 bases spanning the gap. CDR3 DNA: TGTGCCAGCAGCTTAGGTCAGGCCGAGACCCAGTACTTC. Protein sequence: CASSLGQAETQYF.

V and J are TRBV19 and TRBJ2-1; the match to TRBD1 covers 11 bases. This CDR3 comprises 18 residues. Germline V gene data show CDR1 as LNHDA and CDR2 as SQIVND (reference sequence). V trimming: 5 bases; J trimming: 8 bases; junction bases outside the gene matches: 17. The CDR3 nucleotides read TGTGCCAGTAGTGGCGGGACAGGGGGGCACCCCAGTCTGGATGAGCAGTTCTTC. Translated, it gives CASSGGTGGHPSLDEQFF.

This clone counts as medium-sized (0.01 to 0.1%). This sequence joins TRBV4-1 and TRBJ1-1; D is unresolved. Germline CDR1 MGHRA, CDR2 YSYEKL. The CDR3 contains 13 residues. With 0 bases removed from V and 5 bases from J, the gap between germline ends came to 7 bases. For the CDR3, the DNA is TGCGCCAGCAGCCAAGACCCCCAGACTGAAGCTTTCTTT. Its translation: CASSQDPQTEAFF.

The rearrangement links TRBV19 to TRBJ1-6; the D gene is possibly TRBD1 (5 bases). CDR1 and CDR2 (germline): LNHDA, SQIVND (reference sequence). The CDR3 has 15 amino acids. The V end lost 1 base, the J end lost 9 bases, and 13 bases lay between the germline ends. This CDR3 is CASSIVEGFGSPLHF. In DNA, the CDR3 is TGTGCCAGTAGTATAGTGGAGGGGTTTGGTTCACCCCTCCACTTT.

V gene TRBV7-2 combines with J gene TRBJ2-1, with TRBD1 as a possible D gene (7 bases). V was clipped by 5 bases and J by 5 bases, with 19 bases between them. The CDR3 has 16 amino acids. Looked up from germline, CDR1 is SGHTA and CDR2 is FQGNSA. The CDR3 region is CASSRGTPGGNNEQFF. The DNA for the CDR3 is TGTGCCAGCAGCCGGGGGACTCCAGGGGGTAACAATGAGCAGTTCTTC.

This chain uses TRBV7-2 with TRBJ2-1; 8 bases agree with TRBD1. Germline trimming cut 4 bases from V and 5 bases from J; bases unmatched to any gene: 1. The CDR3 has 13 amino acids. Germline CDR1 and CDR2: SGHTA and FQGNSA. CDR3 sequence: CASSSGQDNEQFF. The CDR3 DNA reads as TGTGCCAGCAGCTCGGGACAGGACAATGAGCAGTTCTTC.

The V gene is TRBV6-5, the J gene TRBJ2-2; TRBD2 is a possible D gene (5 bases). The CDR3 sequence is 14 residues long. The V gene lost 2 bases and the J gene lost 9 bases, with 13 bases spanning the gap. CDR1 is MNHEY, CDR2 SVGAGI, per germline. The CDR3: CASSYRTGGRELFF. In DNA form, the CDR3 reads TGTGCCAGCAGTTACCGGACTGGAGGCAGGGAGCTGTTTTTT.

This clone has only a few counts. The CDR3: CASRPTGTGELFF. The CDR3 DNA sequence: TGCGCCAGCCGCCCCACAGGGACCGGGGAGCTGTTTTTT. This chain uses TRBV10-1 with TRBJ2-2; D may be TRBD1 (6 bases). Trimming stripped 8 bases from V and 5 bases from J, with 12 bases between. The length of the CDR3 is 13 residues. CDR1 WNHNN and CDR2 SYGVQD come from the germline V gene (reference sequence).

The chain uses TRBV6-1 and TRBJ2-2; tentatively, D is TRBD2 (5 bases). The CDR3 runs 14 residues. Germline CDR1 is MNHNS and CDR2 is SASEGT. Deletions cut 5 bases from V and 6 bases from J, with 13 bases between. CDR3 in DNA: TGTGCCAGCAGTCCCGGACTGGCCCCCGGGGAGCTGTTTTTT. It is translated as CASSPGLAPGELFF.

V is TRBV4-1 and J is TRBJ1-4; D call uncertain. CDR3 size: 19 residues. CDR1 MGHRA and CDR2 YSYEKL come from the germline V gene. Trimming shortened V by 4 bases and J by 0 bases, and 21 bases separated the two germline ends. CDR3 nucleotide sequence: TGCGCCAGCAGCCCCCTCCTCCCCCATGTCCCAGCAACTAATGAAAAACTGTTTTTT. It codes for CASSPLLPHVPATNEKLFF.

This clone was observed a single time. This chain links TRBV29-1 with TRBJ2-5, with D possibly TRBD1 on 5 matching bases. Germline V gives CDR1 SQVTM, CDR2 ANQGSEA. The CDR3 is made up of 12 amino acids. Trimming removed 7 bases from V and 5 bases from J, with 14 bases in between. CDR3 DNA: TGCAGCGCTAGACAGAGTCGGGAGACCCAGTACTTC. Residues: CSARQSRETQYF. Full variable domain (rest looked up from reference TRBV29-1 and TRBJ2-5): SAVISQKPSRDICQRGTSLTIQCQVDSQVTMMFWYRQQPGQSLTLIATANQGSEATYESGFVIDKFPISRPNLTFSTLTVSNMSPEDSSIYLCSARQSRETQYFGPGTRLLVL.

The CDR3 loop reads CASSGEGVSNQPQHF. The DNA for the CDR3 is TGTGCCAGCAGTGGGGAGGGGGTGAGCAATCAGCCCCAGCATTTT. V gene TRBV6-1 combines with J gene TRBJ1-5, with a weak D call TRBD1 (6 bases). Germline CDR1 and CDR2: MNHNS and SASEGT. The CDR3 has 15 residues. V lost 4 bases to trimming and J lost 1 base, with 11 bases between them.

The CDR3 protein is CASSLEGDSPLHF. The CDR3 nucleotides read TGTGCCAGCAGCTTAGAGGGGGATTCACCCCTCCACTTT. The rearrangement joins TRBV7-9 to TRBJ1-6, with D possibly matching TRBD1 (6 bases). CDR1 and CDR2 from the germline V gene are SEHNR and FQNEAQ (reference sequence). The V gene lost 1 base and the J gene lost 8 bases, with 6 bases spanning the gap. The CDR3 loop spans 13 amino acids.

This chain joins TRBV7-4 and TRBJ1-1; TRBD1 is a possible D gene (5 bases). This CDR3 contains 16 residues. Trimming removed 10 bases from V and 5 bases from J, with 26 bases in between. The germline CDR1 and CDR2 sequences are SGHVT and SQSDAQ. Here the CDR3 reads CAILGGGFGPRTEAFF. CDR3 sequence (DNA): TGTGCCATACTGGGGGGAGGATTCGGCCCGAGGACTGAAGCTTTCTTT.

The chain uses TRBV9 and TRBJ2-1; 8 bases line up with TRBD2. This CDR3 is built from 15 residues. Germline loops: CDR1 SGDLS, CDR2 YYNGEE. With 3 bases clipped from V and 2 bases from J, the junction kept 4 bases outside the gene matches. This CDR3 reads CASSAAGLAYNEQFF. CDR3 DNA: TGTGCCAGCAGCGCCGCGGGACTAGCCTACAATGAGCAGTTCTTC.

This clone was seen only a few times. The rearrangement uses TRBV28 and TRBJ1-2, with D possibly TRBD1 on 5 matching bases. Germline V CDR1 and CDR2: MDHEN, SYDVKM. Trimming cost V 6 bases and J 1 base, with 15 bases left between them. The CDR3 has 15 residues. Written as DNA, the CDR3 is TGTGCCAGCAGGGGGCTCGCGCCATATAACTATGGCTACACCTTC. Translation gives CASRGLAPYNYGYTF.